This TCR beta chain was identified during a study of PD-1 blockade in classical Hodgkin lymphoma. General study findings and limits: Complete responders entered with baseline diversity on par with newly diagnosed patients, the results showed. As was reported, newly diagnosed patients showed lower baseline TCR diversity than healthy donors did.

The protocol was immunoSEQ multiplex PCR, while the TCRdb copy is restricted to in-frame clones and leaves out a portion. The data contain around 25,000 clones, more than 75% of them seen just once; the ten biggest clones take up 11%. The CDR3 is 13 amino acids. Losses at the gene ends were 2 bases for V and 3 bases for J; bases not matched to a gene: 1. The germline gives CDR1 MGHRA, CDR2 YSYEKL. Relapses following autologous stem cell transplantation were seen in all patients, with brentuximab vedotin exposure varying. For this clone: Its specificity is not known.

J is TRBJ2-7 and V is TRBV4-1, with 7 bases fitting TRBD2. Sequenced here: peripheral blood mononuclear cells (PBMCs), sampled before the second cycle of nivolumab. The TCR sequence derives from a human donor with classical Hodgkin lymphoma. For the CDR3, the DNA is TGCGCCAGCAGCCAAAGGGACTACTACGAGCAGTACTTC. It translates to CASSQRDYYEQYF.